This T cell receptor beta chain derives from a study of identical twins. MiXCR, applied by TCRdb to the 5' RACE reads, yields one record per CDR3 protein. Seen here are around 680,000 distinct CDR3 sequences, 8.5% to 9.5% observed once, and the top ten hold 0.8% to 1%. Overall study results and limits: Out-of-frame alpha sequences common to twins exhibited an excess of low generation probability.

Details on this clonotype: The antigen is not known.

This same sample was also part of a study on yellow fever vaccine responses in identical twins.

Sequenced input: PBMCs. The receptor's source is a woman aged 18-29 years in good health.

DNA for the CDR3: TGCAGTGCTCGGACTAGCGGGCACTCCTACAATGAGCAGTTCTTC. It is translated as CSARTSGHSYNEQFF. The rearrangement uses TRBV20-1 and TRBJ2-1; 11 bases match TRBD2. The CDR3 runs to 15 residues. From germline, CDR1 is DFQATT and CDR2 SNEGSKA (reference sequence). V gave up 5 bases and J gave up 0 bases; unmatched junction bases: 3.